The 8 T cell receptor beta chains presented below share a single source sample, sequenced in a study of CD4 T cells in relation to SARS-CoV-2 and coronaviruses. Their recognized antigens are unknown. The unexposed donors gave CD4+ T cells in about 2010-2019, prior to COVID-19. CD4+ T cells were isolated from the cells after about nine days of culture. This table comes from immunoSEQ multiplex PCR, and its TCRdb copy is limited to in-frame clones, with some not included. The sample has 26,000 or so clones, 77% seen once; the top ten hold 18%. The sequencing sample was made of CD4+ T cells from PBMCs, cultured in vitro. These receptors came from a human donor in good health.

The chain links TRBV5-5 to TRBJ1-5; D perhaps matches TRBD1 (5 bases). CDR1 is SGHKS and CDR2 is YYEKEE in the germline V gene (reference sequence). Trimming took off 6 bases at V and 0 bases at J, with 19 bases between the two ends. CDR3 length: 17 residues. The CDR3: CASTLGEVTYSNQPQHF. The CDR3 bases are TGTGCCAGCACCCTGGGGGAGGTGACTTATAGCAATCAGCCCCAGCATTTT.

The chain uses TRBV28 and TRBJ1-5, with 7 positions matching TRBD1. CDR3 length equals 18 residues. In germline, CDR1 is MDHEN, CDR2 SYDVKM. Trimming cost V 5 bases and J 0 bases; bases outside gene matches: 13. The CDR3 sequence: CASSPQGFLVYSNQPQHF. The CDR3 DNA is TGTGCCAGCAGTCCACAGGGGTTTCTCGTTTATAGCAATCAGCCCCAGCATTTT.

V usage is TRBV28 and J usage is TRBJ2-7; 9 positions agree with TRBD1. V shed 8 bases, J shed 6 bases, and the junction held 11 bases outside the gene matches. The CDR3 runs 14 residues. Germline CDR1 and CDR2: MDHEN and SYDVKM. CDR3 in DNA: TGTGCCAGCCTTCCCGGGACAGGGTTAGTCGAGCAGTACTTC. It codes for CASLPGTGLVEQYF.

The chain employs TRBV5-1 and TRBJ2-5; D is undetermined. V gave up 0 bases and J gave up 1 base, with 7 bases separating them. The CDR3 spans 14 residues. The germline gives CDR1 SGHRS, CDR2 YFSETQ. CDR3 coding DNA: TGCGCCAGCAGCTTGGTGCACACCCAAGAGACCCAGTACTTC. Translating gives CASSLVHTQETQYF.

The chain uses TRBV29-1 and TRBJ1-1; 7 bases match TRBD1. Germline trimming cut 5 bases from V and 0 bases from J; bases unmatched to any gene: 6. In germline, CDR1 is SQVTM, CDR2 ANQGSEA. The CDR3 extends over 14 amino acids. The CDR3: CSVRRGGVNTEAFF. Here the CDR3 DNA reads TGCAGCGTTAGACGAGGGGGCGTGAACACTGAAGCTTTCTTT.

The rearrangement links TRBV19 to TRBJ2-3, with 7 bases identical to TRBD2. Germline loops: CDR1 LNHDA, CDR2 SQIVND (reference sequence). V was pared by 5 bases and J by 3 bases, with 14 bases of the junction left unmatched. The length of the CDR3 is 17 residues. The CDR3 DNA sequence: TGTGCCAGTAGTGCGCCTAACCACGGGGGAGGGACAGATACGCAGTATTTT. As protein: CASSAPNHGGGTDTQYF.

V is TRBV7-8 and J is TRBJ1-5; D gene unclear. CDR3 size: 16 residues. Trimming took off 1 base at V and 2 bases at J, with 12 bases between the two ends. The germline V gene has CDR1 SGHVS and CDR2 FQNEAQ. The CDR3 sequence is CASSLEEGTRNQPQHF. The CDR3 coding sequence is TGTGCCAGCAGCTTAGAGGAGGGCACCCGCAATCAGCCCCAGCATTTT.

The J gene is TRBJ1-5, the V gene TRBV18; D is undetermined. The V gene's germline CDR1 is KGHSH and CDR2 LQKENI. Trimming removed 6 bases at V and 7 bases at J, with 13 bases between. The length of the CDR3 is 13 residues. CDR3 coding DNA: TGTGCCAGCTCCGAAGTCCCGTCCCAGCCCCAGCATTTT. Translating gives CASSEVPSQPQHF.